This TCR beta chain was captured in a study of OX40 agonist ivuxolimab in advanced cancers. With respect to this clone: Its antigen is still unknown.

CDR1 and CDR2 (germline): SGHRS, YFSETQ. The CDR3 has 16 residues. Trimming left V 4 bases short and J 3 bases short, with 19 bases between. Profiled with immunoSEQ multiplex PCR; TCRdb holds only in-frame clones, not every one. The table includes over 25,000 clones, approximately 79% detected once. Overall study results and limits: Averaged across samples, CD8+ T cells carried more expanded clones than CD4+ did. Some patients who did not respond also had low normalized T-cell clonal expansion.

The clonotype comes from an adult with an advanced solid tumor such as melanoma, head and neck, liver or kidney cancer. The chain combines TRBV5-1 with TRBJ2-5, with D possibly TRBD1 on 6 matching bases. The specimen comprised CD4+ or CD8+ T cells sorted from blood, sampled in a trial of the OX40 agonist ivuxolimab. As DNA, the CDR3 is TGCGCCAGCAGCACTGGTGAGGGACATCAAAAAGAGACCCAGTACTTC. Translated: CASSTGEGHQKETQYF. The entire variable domain, with the rest obtained from reference TRBV5-1 and TRBJ2-5, is as follows: KAGVTQTPRYLIKTRGQQVTLSCSPISGHRSVSWYQQTPGQGLQFLFEYFSETQRNKGNFPGRFSGRQFSNSRSEMNVSTLELGDSALYLCASSTGEGHQKETQYFGPGTRLLVL.